This is a list of T cell receptor beta chains from one sample in a study of blood T cell repertoires in COVID-19. Some clones are missing from TCRdb's copy, which holds only in-frame ones; the method was immunoSEQ multiplex PCR. The data contain about 160,000 clones, 87% of them singletons. Input material: peripheral blood. All receptors derive from a woman in her sixties who had recovered from COVID-19. Each CDR3 is given with its conserved first and last residue. A D gene is named only where the DNA matches it firmly. Not every row has a clone size; where given, it reads once, few, many or a size class.

15 TRBJ2-1 TRBV21-1 - - CASRSLQGYGNEQFF TGTGCCAGCAGGTCGCTGCAGGGTTATGGAAATGAGCAGTTCTTC
15 TRBJ1-2 TRBV14 - - CASSQDWGQRGGYTF TGTGCCAGCAGCCAAGACTGGGGGCAACGGGGTGGCTACACCTTC
12 TRBJ1-2 TRBV19 - - CASSRTERGYTF TGTGCCAGTAGTCGGACTGAAAGAGGCTACACCTTC
14 TRBJ1-5 TRBV5-6 - once CASSLANRDQPQHF TGTGCCAGCAGCTTGGCAAACAGGGATCAGCCCCAGCATTTT
14 TRBJ1-1 TRBV28 TRBD1 - CASSLWKSTGTAFF TGTGCCAGCAGTTTATGGAAATCGACAGGGACAGCTTTCTTT
12 TRBJ2-7 TRBV28 - - CASSTVPYEQYF TGTGCCAGCTCTACAGTCCCCTACGAGCAGTACTTC
12 TRBJ2-1 TRBV29-1 - - CSVGSSYNEQFF TGCAGCGTTGGCAGCTCCTACAATGAGCAGTTCTTC
14 TRBJ2-1 TRBV15 TRBD1 - CATSGTGGMNEQFF TGTGCCACCAGCGGAACAGGGGGCATGAATGAGCAGTTCTTC
15 TRBJ1-2 TRBV14 TRBD1 - CASSQGQGPYYGYTF TGTGCCAGCAGCCAAGGACAGGGCCCCTACTATGGCTACACCTTC
12 TRBJ1-1 TRBV12-3/TRBV12-4 - - CASSLVREEAFF TGTGCCAGCAGTTTAGTCAGGGAAGAAGCTTTCTTT
16 TRBJ2-7 TRBV3-1/TRBV3-2 TRBD2 - CASSQEPLAGSYEQYF TGTGCCAGCAGCCAAGAACCCCTAGCGGGTTCCTACGAGCAGTACTTC
13 TRBJ1-5 TRBV6-2/TRBV6-3 - - CASSRDSNQPQHF TGTGCCAGCAGCAGAGATAGCAATCAGCCCCAGCATTTT
15 TRBJ2-2 TRBV5-6 TRBD1 - CASSLGQGNTGELFF TGTGCCAGCAGCCTGGGACAGGGAAACACCGGGGAGCTGTTTTTT
15 TRBJ2-2 TRBV7-3 - - CASSLKGTLTGELFF TGTGCCAGCAGCTTAAAGGGGACTTTGACCGGGGAGCTGTTTTTT
16 TRBJ1-2 TRBV4-2 - - CASSQERGKNNYGYTF TGTGCCAGCAGCCAAGAACGGGGGAAAAATAACTATGGCTACACCTTC
16 TRBJ2-2 TRBV29-1 - few CSVAAQGSGNTGELFF TGCAGCGTTGCCGCACAGGGTAGTGGTAACACCGGGGAGCTGTTTTTT
16 TRBJ1-2 TRBV4-2 - once CASSQDPRFTNYGYTF TGTGCCAGCAGCCAAGATCCGAGGTTCACTAACTATGGCTACACCTTC
14 TRBJ2-7 TRBV2 TRBD1 - CASSMGQYSYEQYF TGTGCCAGCAGTATGGGACAGTACTCCTACGAGCAGTACTTC
13 TRBJ2-5 TRBV4-1 - - CASSLRQEETQYF TGCGCCAGCAGTCTCCGGCAGGAAGAGACCCAGTACTTC
16 TRBJ2-5 TRBV4-3 TRBD1 - CASSQQTGTGVETQYF TGCGCCAGCAGCCAACAAACGGGGACAGGGGTAGAGACCCAGTACTTC
15 TRBJ2-7 TRBV19 TRBD2 - CATTSGGESSYEQYF TGTGCCACCACTAGCGGGGGTGAAAGCTCCTACGAGCAGTACTTC
14 TRBJ1-1 TRBV2 - - CASSELTEYTEAFF TGTGCCAGCAGTGAACTGACAGAGTACACTGAAGCTTTCTTT
12 TRBJ2-5 TRBV10-3 TRBD2 - CASGGNQETQYF TGTGCCTCGGGAGGAAATCAAGAGACCCAGTACTTC
15 TRBJ1-1 TRBV18 - few CASSQNRDSNTEAFF TGTGCCAGCTCACAAAACAGGGATTCGAACACTGAAGCTTTCTTT
14 TRBJ2-7 TRBV10-3 - - CAISESVTAYEQYF TGTGCCATCAGTGAGTCGGTGACAGCTTACGAGCAGTACTTC
14 TRBJ1-5 TRBV4-2 - - CASSQYIGTQLQHF TGTGCCAGCAGCCAATATATAGGGACTCAGCTCCAGCATTTT
15 TRBJ1-6 TRBV3-1/TRBV3-2 - - CASSQDRTGRSPLHF TGTGCCAGCAGCCAAGATCGTACCGGTCGCTCACCCCTCCACTTT
13 TRBJ1-6 TRBV19 - few CASSATEDSPLHF TGTGCCAGTAGTGCTACTGAGGATTCACCCCTCCACTTT
13 TRBJ2-7 TRBV5-1 TRBD1 - CASSPGTAYEQYF TGCGCCAGCAGCCCCGGGACAGCTTACGAGCAGTACTTC
16 TRBJ1-5 TRBV2 - - CASREIYRASNQPQHF TGTGCCAGCAGGGAGATTTACAGGGCCAGCAATCAGCCCCAGCATTTT
17 TRBJ1-1 TRBV5-1 - once CASSLGKQRSRDTEAFF TGCGCCAGCAGCTTGGGAAAACAGCGATCGAGGGACACTGAAGCTTTCTTT